These 19 T cell receptor beta chains share one sample of origin, sequenced in a study of cytomegalovirus exposure and HLA in healthy donors. Vbeta (60) and Jbeta (13) primers were used in the PCR. Assay: immunoSEQ multiplex PCR; the TCRdb copy retains only in-frame clones and omits some. This table holds approximately 160,000 clones, roughly 80% found once. Sequencing input: PBMCs. These receptors were collected from a human donor in good health.

CDR3 coding DNA: TGTGCCCTGGGCGGCGGACAGAGCTCTGGAAACACCATATATTTT. This sequence encodes CALGGGQSSGNTIYF. The V and J genes are TRBV7-3 and TRBJ1-3; TRBD1 might be the D (6 bases). V was pared by 11 bases and J by 0 bases, with 17 bases between. The CDR3 covers 15 residues. The germline gives CDR1 SGHTA, CDR2 FQGTGA.

The chain uses TRBV30 and TRBJ1-1, with 9 bases that match TRBD1. V shed 4 bases and J 5 bases; nucleotides not matched to a gene: 8. This CDR3 is built from 14 residues. The V gene's germline CDR1 is GTSNPN and CDR2 SVGIG (reference sequence). CDR3 bases: TGTGCCTGGACCCAGAGGACAGGGGAGACTGAAGCTTTCTTT. This translates into CAWTQRTGETEAFF.

The chain is built from TRBV27 and TRBJ2-1; D possibly corresponds to TRBD2 (6 bases). Trimming stripped 4 bases from V and 9 bases from J, with 16 bases between. This CDR3 is built from 14 residues. Germline CDR1 is MNHEY and CDR2 is SMNVEV (reference sequence). In nucleotides, the CDR3 is TGTGCCAGCAGTTCTGGCGGGGATATTGGTGAGCAGTTCTTC. Protein product: CASSSGGDIGEQFF.

V gene TRBV10-1 combines with J gene TRBJ2-1; 8 bases are a match to TRBD2. CDR3 size: 13 residues. CDR1 is WNHNN and CDR2 is SYGVQD in the germline V gene (reference sequence). Trimming removed 7 bases from V and 9 bases from J; junction bases left unmatched: 8. The CDR3 nucleotides are TGCGCCAGCACCCTTAGCGGGGAAGGTGAGCAGTTCTTC. Its translation: CASTLSGEGEQFF.

CDR3 in DNA: TGTGCCAGCATCGGGGGAACTAATGAAAAACTGTTTTTT. Translating it yields CASIGGTNEKLFF. J is TRBJ1-4 and V is TRBV2, with D maybe TRBD1 (5 bases). Per germline, CDR1 SNHLY and CDR2 FYNNEI. The CDR3 runs to 13 residues. With 7 bases removed from V and 1 base from J, the gap between germline ends came to 7 bases.

The chain carries TRBV9 and TRBJ2-7, with D perhaps matching TRBD2 (6 bases). V was clipped by 3 bases and J by 5 bases, with 21 bases between them. Germline lookup yields CDR1 SGDLS and CDR2 YYNGEE. The CDR3 runs 16 residues. The CDR3 region has the DNA TGTGCCAGCAGCGGAACCTCCGGGACTCCGGGCCACGAGCAGTACTTC. Protein: CASSGTSGTPGHEQYF.

The chain combines TRBV6-5 with TRBJ1-6; weak D call: TRBD1 (5 bases). This CDR3 has 13 residues. The germline CDR1 and CDR2 sequences are MNHEY and SVGAGI. Trimming removed 7 bases from V and 10 bases from J, with 14 bases in between. DNA for the CDR3: TGTGCCAGCACCCTAGGGGCCGGATCACCCCTCCACTTT. Translated, it gives CASTLGAGSPLHF.

This sequence joins TRBV13 and TRBJ2-3, with D perhaps TRBD2 (6 bases). Germline CDR1 is PRHDT and CDR2 is FYEKMQ (reference sequence). V was cut by 6 bases and J by 3 bases, with 16 bases left in between. The CDR3 contains 15 residues. The CDR3 sequence is CASSRGGDVTDTQYF. The CDR3 DNA reads TGTGCCAGCAGTCGAGGAGGGGATGTGACAGATACGCAGTATTTT.

V gene TRBV10-3 combines with J gene TRBJ2-7; possible D gene TRBD2, 6 bases. This CDR3 contains 15 residues. Germline CDR1 reads ENHRY; CDR2 reads SYGVKD. V shed 3 bases and J shed 3 bases, with 15 bases lying between them. The CDR3 reads CAISESRGVSYEQYF. As DNA, the CDR3 is TGTGCCATCAGTGAATCTCGCGGGGTAAGCTACGAGCAGTACTTC.

V and J are TRBV5-6 and TRBJ2-5; TRBD1 matches 7 bases. The CDR3 covers 16 residues. J lost 0 bases, V lost 0 bases, and 5 bases had no gene match. Germline V lookup: CDR1 SGHDT, CDR2 YYEEEE. The CDR3 sequence: CASSLDYRGDQETQYF. The CDR3 nucleotides read TGTGCCAGCAGCTTGGATTACAGGGGCGACCAAGAGACCCAGTACTTC.

This chain joins TRBV15 and TRBJ2-7; tentatively, D is TRBD1 (5 bases). The germline gives CDR1 LNHNV, CDR2 YYDKDF (reference sequence). The CDR3 spans 17 residues. Trimming shortened V by 4 bases and J by 3 bases, and 22 bases separated the two germline ends. In nucleotides, the CDR3 is TGTGCCACCAGCAAGGGGTGGGGCACCGACCGAGACTACGAGCAGTACTTC. Its protein product is CATSKGWGTDRDYEQYF.

This clone has only a few counts. J is TRBJ2-7 and V is TRBV5-4, with D possibly matching TRBD2 (7 bases). Per germline, CDR1 SGHNT and CDR2 YYREEE (reference sequence). V dropped 4 bases and J dropped 2 bases, with 16 bases sitting between them. The CDR3 is 15 residues long. CDR3 amino acids: CASSGGGQGTYEQYF. CDR3 nucleotides: TGTGCCAGCAGCGGGGGGGGGCAGGGGACCTACGAGCAGTACTTC.

The gene calls are TRBV5-1 and TRBJ2-1; D not certain. CDR1 is SGHRS and CDR2 is YFSETQ in the germline V gene. V was pared by 0 bases and J by 0 bases, with 13 bases between. The length of the CDR3 is 17 residues. The CDR3 DNA is TGCGCCAGCAGCTTGGCCCCCAGGCCGAGCTCCTACAATGAGCAGTTCTTC. Its protein is CASSLAPRPSSYNEQFF.

V is TRBV2 and J is TRBJ1-1; 9 bases agree with TRBD1. V lost 5 bases, J lost 4 bases, and 5 bases stayed unmatched. Germline assignment: CDR1 SNHLY and CDR2 FYNNEI. The CDR3 consists of 14 residues. The DNA for the CDR3 is TGTGCCAGCAGTAACAGGGGGCGGGCCACTGAAGCTTTCTTT. Residues: CASSNRGRATEAFF.

This clone was seen more than once but under ten times. Here the CDR3 reads CASSVRGHTEAFF. DNA of the CDR3: TGTGCCAGCAGTGTCAGGGGGCACACTGAAGCTTTCTTT. The chain is built from TRBV6-5 and TRBJ1-1, with TRBD1 matching over 8 bases. This CDR3 region has 13 residues. The trim removed 5 bases at V and 3 bases at J, leaving 2 bases unmatched. Germline-derived CDR1 and CDR2 are MNHEY and SVGAGI.

This chain uses TRBV11-2 with TRBJ1-2; D may be TRBD1 (6 bases). The CDR3 covers 14 residues. Trimming removed 0 bases from V and 8 bases from J, with 13 bases in between. CDR1 is SGHAT, CDR2 FQNNGV, per germline. CDR3 amino acids: CASSLDPTGSGYTF. The CDR3 nucleotides read TGTGCCAGCAGCTTAGATCCTACAGGGAGCGGCTACACCTTC.

The chain carries TRBV14 and TRBJ2-7; TRBD2 matches 7 bases. This CDR3 has 16 amino acids. Losses at the gene ends were 4 bases for V and 4 bases for J; bases not matched to a gene: 13. Looked up from germline, CDR1 is SGHDN and CDR2 is FVKESK. CDR3 region: CASSLLGRGVGYEQYF. The CDR3 bases are TGTGCCAGCAGCCTTCTCGGACGGGGGGTCGGGTACGAGCAGTACTTC.

The chain has TRBV4-1 and TRBJ2-5, with TRBD2 identical over 11 bases. The CDR3 covers 14 residues. Germline loops: CDR1 MGHRA, CDR2 YSYEKL. The V gene end was trimmed by 6 bases and the J gene end by 1 base; junction bases not matched to a gene: 1. This CDR3 reads CASSSGGAQETQYF. The CDR3 DNA reads as TGCGCCAGCAGTAGCGGGGGGGCCCAAGAGACCCAGTACTTC.

V usage is TRBV5-6 and J usage is TRBJ2-2; 12 bases agree with TRBD1. The CDR3 is 16 amino acids. Germline lookup yields CDR1 SGHDT and CDR2 YYEEEE. V was pared by 3 bases and J by 3 bases, with 3 bases of the junction left unmatched. In DNA, the CDR3 is TGTGCCAGCAGCTGGGGGACAGGGGGCGACACCGGGGAGCTGTTTTTT. This translates into CASSWGTGGDTGELFF.